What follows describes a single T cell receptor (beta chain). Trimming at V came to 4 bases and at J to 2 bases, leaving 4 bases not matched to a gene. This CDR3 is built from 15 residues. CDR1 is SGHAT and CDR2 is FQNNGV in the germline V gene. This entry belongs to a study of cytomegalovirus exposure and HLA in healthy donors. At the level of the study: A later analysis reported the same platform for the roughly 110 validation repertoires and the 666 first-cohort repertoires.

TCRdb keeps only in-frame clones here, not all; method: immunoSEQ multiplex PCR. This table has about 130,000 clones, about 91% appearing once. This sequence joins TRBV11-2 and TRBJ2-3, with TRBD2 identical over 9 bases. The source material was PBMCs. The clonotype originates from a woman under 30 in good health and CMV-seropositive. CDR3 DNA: TGTGCCAGCAGCTCAGGGGGACTAGCCACAGATACGCAGTATTTT. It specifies CASSSGGLATDTQYF.